One and the same sample provided the 18 T cell receptor beta chains below, sequenced in a study of blood T cells in healthy people across ages. A sample-barcoded 5' primer and a J-beta primer mix were used in a second PCR of about 7 to 12 cycles. TCRdb analysed the 5' RACE reads with MiXCR anew, one entry per CDR3 protein. The sample lists roughly 1,500,000 distinct CDR3 sequences, approximately 42% occurring once. Sequences were obtained from blood. Receptors originate from a woman under 30 in good health.

This clonotype was seen a few times. This chain uses TRBV3-1 with TRBJ2-4; a possible D gene is TRBD1 (5 bases). With 0 bases removed from V and 0 bases from J, the gap between germline ends came to 9 bases. The V gene's germline CDR1 is LGHDT and CDR2 YNNKEL (reference sequence). CDR3 size: 16 residues. The CDR3 coding sequence is TGTGCCAGCAGCCAAGATCGGACACTAGCCAAAAACATTCAGTACTTC. Translating gives CASSQDRTLAKNIQYF.

The rearrangement links TRBV12-3 or TRBV12-4 to TRBJ2-1; 7 bases agree with TRBD1. The V and J ends lost 5 bases and 15 bases, in that order; junction bases with no gene match: 7. The CDR3 is 11 residues long. CDR3 residues: CASSPGQRRFF. In DNA, the CDR3 is TGTGCCAGCAGTCCGGGACAGCGTAGGTTCTTC.

The chain employs TRBV6-1 and TRBJ1-2; D uncertain. The CDR3 extends over 14 amino acids. Per the germline V gene, CDR1 is MNHNS and CDR2 is SASEGT. Between the trimmed V and J ends, which lost 0 bases and 1 base, there was a span of 6 bases. The CDR3 loop reads CASSEAPLNYGYTF. As DNA, the CDR3 is TGTGCCAGCAGTGAAGCTCCCCTTAACTATGGCTACACCTTC.

Comment on this clonotype: Since a much larger clone is just one base distant, this may be a read error. V is TRBV13 and J is TRBJ1-2, with TRBD1 identical over 7 bases. The ends lost 5 bases at V and 7 bases at J; junction bases unmatched: 4. CDR1 and CDR2 (germline): PRHDT, FYEKMQ (reference sequence). CDR3 length: 12 residues. The CDR3 protein is CASSPRQGGYTF. The CDR3 bases are TGTGCCAGCAGCCCGAGACAGGGTGGCTACACCTTC.

The rearrangement joins TRBV5-8 to TRBJ1-5, with D unclear. V was trimmed by 0 bases and J by 2 bases, leaving 15 bases between them. The CDR3 is 17 residues long. Germline V gene sequence: CDR1 SGHTS, CDR2 YDEGEE. CDR3 in DNA: TGTGCCAGCAGCTTGGCCATTATGCCCACCGGCAATCAGCCCCAGCATTTT. It translates to CASSLAIMPTGNQPQHF.

The chain uses TRBV24-1 and TRBJ2-3; the D is unclear. The germline gives CDR1 KGHDR, CDR2 SFDVKD. This CDR3 region has 12 residues. V lost 4 bases and J lost 8, with 9 bases in between. The CDR3 here is CATSDEVGTQYF. The CDR3 coding sequence is TGTGCCACCAGTGACGAAGTGGGTACGCAGTATTTT.

This clonotype was seen more than once but under ten times. This chain links TRBV27 with TRBJ2-1; 7 bases map to TRBD2. The junction had 9 bases not matched to a gene; V was cut back by 8 bases and J by 5 bases. The CDR3 covers 14 residues. Germline V gene sequence: CDR1 MNHEY, CDR2 SMNVEV (reference sequence). The CDR3 DNA reads TGTGCCAGCGGACGGGGGGTGGTAAACAATGAGCAGTTCTTC. Amino acids: CASGRGVVNNEQFF.

This clonotype was seen a handful of times. The V gene is TRBV4-2, the J gene TRBJ1-1; D possibly corresponds to TRBD1 (6 bases). The CDR3 runs 17 residues. Trimming left V 4 bases short and J 3 bases short, with 21 bases between. Germline CDR1 LGHNA, CDR2 YNFKEQ. CDR3 sequence (DNA): TGTGCCAGCAGCCGAAAATGGGGCCCGGGGGCCGACACTGAAGCTTTCTTT. Its translation: CASSRKWGPGADTEAFF.

This clonotype has ten or more counts. The chain has TRBV6-5 and TRBJ1-2; TRBD1 is a possible D gene (5 bases). Deletions cut 5 bases from V and 5 bases from J, with 12 bases between. In germline, CDR1 is MNHEY, CDR2 SVGAGI. The CDR3 is 13 amino acids. The CDR3 reads CASSDGQGYGYTF. CDR3 nucleotides: TGTGCCAGCAGTGACGGGCAGGGTTATGGCTACACCTTC.

The rearrangement joins TRBV13 to TRBJ2-1, with TRBD2 identical over 10 bases. Germline values: CDR1 PRHDT, CDR2 FYEKMQ (reference sequence). V gave up 5 bases and J gave up 7 bases; unmatched junction bases: 11. This CDR3 region has 16 residues. The CDR3 sequence: CASSPSGGAFGNEQFF. The CDR3 region has the DNA TGTGCCAGCAGCCCAAGCGGGGGGGCATTCGGAAATGAGCAGTTCTTC. Looking up the rest from reference TRBV13 and TRBJ2-1 gives the full variable domain: AAGVIQSPRHLIKEKRETATLKCYPIPRHDTVYWYQQGPGQDPQFLISFYEKMQSDKGSIPDRFSAQQFSDYHSELNMSSLELGDSALYFCASSPSGGAFGNEQFFGPGTRLTVL.

The chain couples TRBV7-2 to TRBJ2-1, with 7 nucleotides matching TRBD2. J lost 7 bases, V lost 4 bases, and 7 bases had no gene match. The V gene's germline CDR1 is SGHTA and CDR2 FQGNSA. The CDR3 extends over 14 amino acids. CDR3 bases: TGTGCCAGCAGCTCCCCGGGAGGATGGAATGAGCAGTTCTTC. Amino acids: CASSSPGGWNEQFF.

This rearrangement joins TRBV14 to TRBJ2-3; TRBD1 is a possible D gene (6 bases). Germline assignment: CDR1 SGHDN and CDR2 FVKESK. V lost 6 bases, J lost 2 bases, and 15 bases lay in between. The CDR3 sequence is 15 residues long. The DNA for the CDR3 is TGTGCCAGCAGTACAGGGCGAACGATCACAGATACGCAGTATTTT. The encoded protein is CASSTGRTITDTQYF.

The chain joins TRBV11-2 to TRBJ2-1; TRBD2 agrees at 7 bases. This CDR3 comprises 15 residues. From germline, CDR1 is SGHAT and CDR2 FQNNGV. V lost 5 bases, J lost 6 bases, and 10 bases stayed unmatched. CDR3 sequence reads: CASSQLAGAFNEQFF. CDR3 nucleotides: TGTGCCAGCAGCCAGCTGGCGGGAGCTTTCAATGAGCAGTTCTTC.

CDR3 nucleotide sequence: TGCGCCAGCAGCCGGGGACAGGGCCCTGAGACCCAGTACTTC. Protein sequence: CASSRGQGPETQYF. This chain connects TRBV5-1 to TRBJ2-5, with 9 bases lining up with TRBD1. Germline trimming cut 4 bases from V and 5 bases from J; bases unmatched to any gene: 6. The germline gives CDR1 SGHRS, CDR2 YFSETQ. The CDR3 contains 14 residues.

This chain joins TRBV9 and TRBJ1-4; no definite D call. There are 12 residues in the CDR3. CDR1 and CDR2 (germline): SGDLS, YYNGEE. Trimming took off 0 bases at V and 8 bases at J, with 5 bases between the two ends. The CDR3 DNA reads as TGTGCCAGCAGCGTAGCTGGGGAAAAACTGTTTTTT. It encodes CASSVAGEKLFF.

The chain recombines TRBV5-1 with TRBJ2-1, with 7 nucleotides matching TRBD2. From germline, CDR1 is SGHRS and CDR2 YFSETQ. V lost 4 bases and J lost 12; bases outside the gene matches: 13. This CDR3 has 14 amino acids. The CDR3 DNA reads TGCGCCAGCAGCACGCGGGGGAACACAGATACGCAGTTCTTC. This codes for CASSTRGNTDTQFF.

This clonotype was recorded only once. The chain is built from TRBV3-1 and TRBJ2-7, with TRBD2 identical over 11 bases. Germline V CDR1 and CDR2: LGHDT, YNNKEL (reference sequence). The CDR3 spans 14 residues. V lost 3 bases to trimming and J lost 5 bases; unmatched junction nucleotides: 3. CDR3 DNA sequence: TGTGCCAGCAGCCAGGTGGGACTAGCGGACGAGCAGTACTTC. Encoded protein: CASSQVGLADEQYF.

This rearrangement joins TRBV29-1 to TRBJ2-1; 14 bases match TRBD2. Germline lookup yields CDR1 SQVTM and CDR2 ANQGSEA. The CDR3 extends over 15 amino acids. V lost 7 bases and J lost 7; bases outside the gene matches: 9. The CDR3 nucleotides are TGCAGCGCAAGACTAGCGGGAGGGCCAGGGAATGAGCAGTTCTTC. This codes for CSARLAGGPGNEQFF.